The rows below give T cell receptor beta chains drawn from one sample of a study of long-term antiretroviral therapy in people with HIV. The table came from immunoSEQ multiplex PCR; TCRdb's copy has only in-frame clones and leaves some out. This sample carries 33,000 or so clones, about 97% of them seen once, and the ten largest clones take 1.9%. The source was unsorted PBMCs, collected 7.6 years after starting antiretroviral therapy. The receptors derive from a man aged 30 to 45 with HIV. Each CDR3 is given with its conserved first and last residue.

cdr3_aa v_call cdr3_length
CASSQEGYLNQPQHF TRBV4-1 15
CASSEYWDSSNQPQHF TRBV6-1 16
CASSPGALNEKLFF TRBV6-5 14
CASKGLAKPSSYNEQFF TRBV2 17
CATSGLTSGSYNEQFF TRBV15 16
CASSIPQTDQPQHF TRBV19 14
CASSPQDGNTEAFF TRBV27 14
CASSLAIGPNYGYTF TRBV5-1 15
CASSQDGPGANYGYTF TRBV4-3 16
CASSLTGTDSYEQYF TRBV7-2 15
CASSEPAGQSNTEAFF TRBV9 16
CASSVSRTGPGAGNTIYF TRBV9 18
CASIQGGYQETQYF TRBV6-1 14
CASSHLGQETQYF TRBV14 13
CAGTGDYEQYF TRBV19 11
CASRKAGGTTYEQYF TRBV10-2 15
CASSGTGDEQYF TRBV9 12
CATSRRGQGPYEQYF TRBV15 15
CASSEEVWDRVGYTF TRBV6-1 15
CASSQRSMNTEAFF TRBV4-3 14
CASSSTQGNYGYTF TRBV7-9 14
CASSPTGTGYEQYF TRBV18 14
CASSWGSMGGGYTF TRBV5-4 14
CASGISGGSYEQYF TRBV5-1 14
CSAAINEQFF TRBV20-1 10
CASSLAGGGQPQHF TRBV7-9 14
CASSLSQGATTYGYTF TRBV5-1 16
CASSERAADPPYEQYF TRBV7-9 16
CASSEWTVSNQPQHF TRBV6-1 15
CASSIDTELGRPSGYTF TRBV19 17